This T cell receptor (beta chain) was captured in a study of shared clonotypes between healthy human individuals (dated by TCRdb to 2018 to 2021). General notes on the study: A couple of women and a few men aged 18 to 49 years were included in the cohort. For each donor, three plates each were used for CD4 naive and CD4 memory, two plates were used for CD8 naive, and one plate was used for CD8 memory. Blood TCR repertoires of roughly five healthy adults were deeply sequenced to estimate repertoire size and the extent of clonotype sharing between individuals. To increase sequencing depth and limit assay-specific biases, TCR repertoire library preparation and sequencing were carried out by different laboratories using diverse techniques. Each donor's leukapheresis produced roughly between roughly 0.9 and 8.9 billion PBMCs. What the work shows at the level of the full study, not this receptor alone: Based on pairwise subsampling, the degree of clonotype sharing among donors was expected to be affected by sequencing depth. Incomplete sequencing was indicated by rarefaction of sorted-subset datasets, despite the large sequencing depth. Sampling was restricted to blood, and TCR repertoires in tissues likely differ from the TCR repertoires found in blood. Estimated clonotype richness was generally larger for naive than for memory subsets. Compared with non-shared clonotypes, the clonotypes found in all four sorted-subset donors had higher generation probabilities. Because the study included a small number of donors, the genetic and exposure-history diversity represented was limited. Sharing across four donors was observed for around 5% of naive CD4, under 4% of naive CD8, about 2.5% of memory CD4, and over 0.3% of memory CD8 clonotypes.

The donors were healthy, HIV-negative adults with no recently reported acute infections or vaccinations. Only Caucasian adults living in Nashville, Tennessee, USA were represented among the donors. CD4+ T cells were enriched by magnetic negative selection; naive cells were then positively selected on CD45RA, and the negative fraction formed the memory subset. Blood was obtained by leukapheresis, after which PBMCs were separated by Ficoll-Histopaque density gradient centrifugation and cryopreserved in liquid nitrogen vapor phase. Analytical flow cytometry was used to check the purity and quantity of every magnetically sorted T cell population. From each sorted fraction, genomic DNA was isolated and quantified by UV absorbance on a Nanodrop 2000c. Details on this clone: Its antigen is not yet known. Base qualities are not at hand, and no much larger clone is one base apart.

Using the deep immunoSEQ assay, TCR CDR3 regions were amplified from genomic DNA by multiplex PCR. For each cell subset, the extracted genomic DNA was distributed evenly across all wells of several immunoSEQ 96-well plates, and each plate served as one replicate. For sorted subsets, roughly 200 ng of genomic DNA, equivalent to some 33,000 T cell genomes, went into each replicate PCR. Purified libraries were measured with a Qubit 3.0 fluorometer, size-checked on a Bioanalyzer 2100, and measured again with the KAPA Library Quantification kit. A separate single-read 150-cycle Illumina NextSeq 550 flow cell was used to sequence each immunoSEQ 96-well plate. From the authors' description of their analysis: The immunoSEQ output contained only junctional sequences without quality scores, so filtering could not match that applied to full-length reads. To assign V/J genes and CDR3, sequences were annotated using PyIR, a Python wrapper for IgBLAST v1.9, with IMGT germline references. Reads were filtered out if the reads had weak V/J assignments (E-value above 1e-6), no CDR3, stop codons, out-of-frame junctions, or ambiguous translated residues. V3J clonotypes were defined by identical inferred V gene, J gene, and CDR3 amino acid sequence. The percentage overlap between two repertoires was calculated by dividing the number of shared unique clonotypes by the size of the smaller repertoire. RTK rarefaction, the Chao1 estimator, and Recon v2.1 estimates of unobserved clonotypes were used to assess repertoire richness. Generation probabilities were computed with OLGA for all TCRbeta clonotypes obtained by the gDNA method from several donors. TCRdb limited this immuneACCESS table to in-frame rearrangements with V and J called. A share of clones is missing; checked studies link under half to unresolved V genes, and the rest is unexplained. D and trimming were read from the DNA, whereas the V and J calls and clone size are those reported in that table. The sample data list around 2.1 million clones, and around 95% of these were observed just once. The biggest ten clones account for around 0.13% of the sample.

Relative to germline, V is 2 bases shorter and J is 1 base shorter, with 18 bases between their ends. From cysteine to phenylalanine, the CDR3 is 17 amino acids long. The DNA shown is the 51-base CDR3, in frame from base 1. From the germline V gene, CDR1 is SGHNT and CDR2 is YENEEA. This chain joins TRBV11-3 to TRBJ2-7; the D gene lacks a confident call. The sequence was obtained from a man aged 18 to 29 in good health. Specimen: naive CD4+ T cells sorted from blood. What the cell subset or site label conveys for this sample: CD45RA+ positively selected. The CDR3 reads as follows: CASSLLSSAKCSYEQYF. The DNA is as follows: TGTGCCAGCAGCTTATTAAGCTCAGCGAAATGTTCCTACGAGCAGTACTTC.